This TCR beta chain appears in the sequencing data of a study of blood T cell repertoires in COVID-19. Study-wide background: COVID-19 samples from acute and convalescent phases originated in the United States, Italy and Spain. PBMCs, B-cell-depleted T cells, or T cells provided the cDNA or gDNA that made up the material.

The CDR3 length is 14 residues. The V and J ends lost 6 bases and 1 base respectively, with 9 bases between them. Looked up from germline, CDR1 is MNHEY and CDR2 is SMNVEV (reference sequence). Authors' data handling: Amplification with reference gene primers provided the estimates of nucleated cell counts. Sequenced by immunoSEQ multiplex PCR; TCRdb stores in-frame clones only, minus some. V and J calls and clone size are copied from that table; D and trimming were computed from the DNA. The sample records 100,000 to 150,000 clones, 65% to 90% being singletons. This sequence was found in a woman aged 80 or over with acute or convalescent COVID-19. This chain uses TRBV27 with TRBJ2-2, with D perhaps matching TRBD1 (5 bases). Source material: peripheral blood. CDR3 sequence reads: CASRLGRNTGELFF. The CDR3 nucleotides are TGTGCCAGCAGGTTGGGGCGGAACACCGGGGAGCTGTTTTTT.